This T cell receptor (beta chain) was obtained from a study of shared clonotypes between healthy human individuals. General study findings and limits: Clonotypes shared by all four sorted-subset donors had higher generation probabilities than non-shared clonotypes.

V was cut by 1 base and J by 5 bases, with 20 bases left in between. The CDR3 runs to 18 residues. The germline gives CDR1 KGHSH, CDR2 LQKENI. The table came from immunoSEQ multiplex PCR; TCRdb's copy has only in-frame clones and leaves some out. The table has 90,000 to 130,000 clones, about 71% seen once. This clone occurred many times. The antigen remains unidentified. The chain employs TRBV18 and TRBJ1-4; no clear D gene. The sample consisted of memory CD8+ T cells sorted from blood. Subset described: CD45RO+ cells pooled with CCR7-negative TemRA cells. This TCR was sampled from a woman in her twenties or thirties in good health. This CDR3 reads CASSPRWAFSLLNEKLFF. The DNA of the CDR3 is TGTGCCAGCTCACCACGCTGGGCTTTCTCCCTTCTGAATGAAAAACTGTTTTTT.